The rows below give T cell receptor beta chains drawn from one sample of a study of glioma-infiltrating T cells after dendritic cell vaccination. Using immunoSEQ multiplex PCR, the repertoire was profiled, and TCRdb retains in-frame clones only, with some absent. This table holds roughly 100,000 clones, approximately 80% found once. The sequencing used blood, collected before dendritic cell vaccination. The receptors shown here come from a human donor with glioblastoma. Both conserved end residues are part of each CDR3. Fields, in order: V gene, CDR3 length, D gene, clone size, J gene, CDR3 protein, CDR3 DNA. The D gene is left open where the match is weak. The size of a clone is reported for some rows only, either as once, few or many, or as a class for expanded clones.

>TRBV6-1|15|NA|NA|TRBJ2-5
CASSTGRGFGETQYF
TGTGCCAGCAGTACAGGAAGGGGGTTCGGCGAGACCCAGTACTTC
>TRBV4-2|16|NA|NA|TRBJ2-7
CASSQDLPPGVYEQYF
TGTGCCAGCAGCCAAGATCTCCCGCCGGGGGTCTACGAGCAGTACTTC
>TRBV4-1|15|TRBD1|NA|TRBJ1-2
CASSQVDRGVIGYTF
TGCGCCAGCAGCCAAGTCGACAGGGGGGTTATTGGCTACACCTTC
>TRBV7-2|15|TRBD2|NA|TRBJ2-3
CASSTLAGGLGTQYF
TGTGCCAGCAGCACACTAGCGGGGGGCCTGGGGACGCAGTATTTT
>TRBV7-9|15|TRBD1|NA|TRBJ2-7
CASSSGTGRQDEQYF
TGTGCCAGCAGCTCGGGGACAGGGCGTCAGGATGAGCAGTACTTC
>TRBV19|13|TRBD1|NA|TRBJ2-3
CASTSGGTDTQYF
TGTGCCAGTACCTCAGGGGGAACAGATACGCAGTATTTT
>TRBV11-2|17|NA|once|TRBJ1-3
CASSYSPVFLSGNTIYF
TGTGCCAGCAGCTACTCCCCCGTTTTTCTCTCTGGAAACACCATATATTTT
>TRBV6-6|14|NA|NA|TRBJ1-5
CASSYGQGSQPQHF
TGTGCCAGCAGTTACGGGCAGGGGAGTCAGCCCCAGCATTTT
>TRBV12-5|14|NA|NA|TRBJ1-1
CASGPLGMRAEAFF
TGTGCTAGTGGCCCCCTCGGGATGAGGGCTGAAGCTTTCTTT
>TRBV11-2|14|NA|NA|TRBJ2-7
CASSFNKMSYEQYF
TGTGCCAGCAGCTTCAATAAGATGTCCTACGAGCAGTACTTC
>TRBV2|14|TRBD2|NA|TRBJ2-3
CATAEGGGGDTQYF
TGTGCCACGGCGGAGGGCGGGGGGGGAGATACGCAGTATTTT